This TCR beta chain comes out of a study of blood T cell repertoires in COVID-19. Overall study: Sites in the United States, Italy and Spain provided acute and convalescent COVID-19 samples.

Sequencing used immunoSEQ multiplex PCR; TCRdb keeps in-frame clones, though not all of them. This sample yields about 58,000 clones, of which roughly four fifths are seen a single time; more than 30% belongs to the top ten. The germline V and J ends were trimmed by 1 base and 4 bases, with 8 bases remaining between them. Germline V gene sequence: CDR1 SGHDT, CDR2 YYEEEE. This CDR3 region has 13 residues. The sample comprised peripheral blood. The chain employs TRBV5-6 and TRBJ1-1; D gene ambiguous. The receptor was isolated from a man between 60 and 75 years old with COVID-19, enrolled during active disease. The CDR3 reads CASSLQPGTEAFF. The CDR3 DNA reads as TGTGCCAGCAGCTTGCAGCCGGGCACTGAAGCTTTCTTT.